The TCR beta chain described here comes from a study of control samples from healthy donors and cancer patients. The CDR3 spans 12 residues. Per germline, CDR1 MDHEN and CDR2 SYDVKM. The ends were cut back, 2 bases at V and 4 bases at J, with 5 bases in the middle. Measured with immunoSEQ multiplex PCR; TCRdb has only the in-frame clones, and not every one. The sample records some 130,000 clones, about 93% being singletons. The source material was PBMCs. The rearrangement uses TRBV28 and TRBJ1-2, with D uncertain. The origin of this receptor is a middle-aged man with head and neck cancer. In DNA, the CDR3 is TGTGCCAGCAGTTTACCCACCTATGGCTACACCTTC. Protein: CASSLPTYGYTF.